These 19 T cell receptor beta chains came from one sample sequenced in a study of cytomegalovirus exposure and HLA in healthy donors. Researchers ran the PCR with 60 Vbeta and 13 Jbeta primers. Some clones are missing from TCRdb's copy, which holds only in-frame ones; the method was immunoSEQ multiplex PCR. The sample lists fewer than 150,000 clones; roughly 80% were seen once. Sequencing was performed on PBMCs. The receptors stem from a man between 40 and 49 years old in good health and CMV-seropositive.

The chain carries TRBV6-5 and TRBJ2-7; weak D call: TRBD1 (6 bases). The CDR3 consists of 15 residues. Germline CDR1 MNHEY, CDR2 SVGAGI. Trimming removed 2 bases from V and 0 bases from J, with 11 bases in between. CDR3 region: CASSYRGLSSYEQYF. In DNA, the CDR3 is TGTGCCAGCAGTTACAGGGGGTTGAGCTCCTACGAGCAGTACTTC.

This chain links TRBV2 with TRBJ2-1, with 15 bases that match TRBD2. Germline assignment: CDR1 SNHLY and CDR2 FYNNEI. J was trimmed by 7 bases and V by 3 bases; bases with no gene match: 4. The CDR3 has 16 amino acids. The CDR3 coding sequence is TGTGCCAGCAGTGACTACGGGACTAGCGGGGGGAATGAGCAGTTCTTC. Protein sequence: CASSDYGTSGGNEQFF.

The chain carries TRBV19 and TRBJ2-5, with 7 bases fitting TRBD1. Germline V gives CDR1 LNHDA, CDR2 SQIVND (reference sequence). J was trimmed by 7 bases and V by 5 bases; bases with no gene match: 10. The CDR3 is made up of 14 amino acids. CDR3 region: CASSSRGTGGTQYF. CDR3 nucleotides: TGTGCCAGTAGTTCCAGGGGGACCGGAGGGACCCAGTACTTC.

The chain joins TRBV5-4 to TRBJ2-4, with D possibly matching TRBD2 (6 bases). The germline V and J ends were trimmed by 3 bases and 8 bases, with 18 bases remaining between them. CDR3 length equals 15 residues. Per the germline V gene, CDR1 is SGHNT and CDR2 is YYREEE (reference sequence). This CDR3 is CASSYGGRGGDIQYF. The DNA of the CDR3 is TGTGCCAGCAGCTATGGAGGGCGCGGCGGGGACATTCAGTACTTC.

The chain combines TRBV6-5 with TRBJ2-1; D possibly corresponds to TRBD2 (5 bases). The CDR3 consists of 13 residues. V was cut by 0 bases and J by 8 bases, with 8 bases left in between. Germline V gives CDR1 MNHEY, CDR2 SVGAGI. The CDR3 nucleotides read TGTGCCAGCAGTTACTCGCAGCGGTATGAGCAGTTCTTC. It codes for CASSYSQRYEQFF.

This chain links TRBV5-6 with TRBJ2-2; tentatively, D is TRBD1 (6 bases). V was cut by 2 bases and J by 5 bases, with 7 bases left in between. CDR3 size: 13 residues. Per germline, CDR1 SGHDT and CDR2 YYEEEE. The CDR3 is CASSFQGTGELFF. The CDR3 bases are TGTGCCAGCAGCTTTCAGGGGACCGGGGAGCTGTTTTTT. The variable domain in full, with the rest retrieved from reference TRBV5-6 and TRBJ2-2, is DAGVTQSPTHLIKTRGQQVTLRCSPKSGHDTVSWYQQALGQGPQFIFQYYEEEERQRGNFPDRFSGHQFPNYSSELNVNALLLGDSALYLCASSFQGTGELFFGEGSRLTVL.

DNA of the CDR3: TGTGCCAGCTCACAGGGCAGGGACACTGAAGCTTTCTTT. This gives the protein CASSQGRDTEAFF. This chain connects TRBV18 to TRBJ1-1; possible D gene TRBD1, 5 bases. CDR1 is KGHSH, CDR2 LQKENI, per germline. CDR3 length: 13 residues. V gave up 4 bases and J gave up 3 bases, with 9 bases separating them.

The gene calls are TRBV7-3 and TRBJ1-1; 8 bases fit TRBD1. Germline CDR1 SGHTA, CDR2 FQGTGA. J lost 4 bases, V lost 2 bases, and 3 bases had no gene match. The CDR3 runs 14 residues. CDR3 coding DNA: TGTGCCAGCAGCTTACAGGGGGCAAGCACTGAAGCTTTCTTT. Its translation is CASSLQGASTEAFF.

The chain couples TRBV5-6 to TRBJ1-5; D possibly corresponds to TRBD1 (6 bases). From germline, CDR1 is SGHDT and CDR2 YYEEEE. V was pared by 2 bases and J by 7 bases, with 10 bases between. The CDR3 contains 13 residues. CDR3 bases: TGTGCCAGCAGCTTAGGGGGTGGACAGCCCCAGCATTTT. The encoded protein is CASSLGGGQPQHF.

In this sample, this clone turned up a few times. CDR3 sequence: CASSPPGATNEKLFF. DNA for the CDR3: TGTGCCAGCAGTCCACCGGGGGCAACTAATGAAAAACTGTTTTTT. This chain joins TRBV27 and TRBJ1-4; tentatively, D is TRBD1 (5 bases). Trimming pared 5 bases from V and 0 bases from J, leaving 10 bases between. CDR1 MNHEY and CDR2 SMNVEV come from the germline V gene (reference sequence). The CDR3 consists of 15 residues.

This clone was seen only a few times. V gene TRBV4-1 combines with J gene TRBJ2-3; TRBD2 is a possible D gene (6 bases). Germline values: CDR1 MGHRA, CDR2 YSYEKL. This CDR3 comprises 18 residues. V lost 3 bases and J 0 bases, leaving 19 bases between the germline ends. DNA for the CDR3: TGCGCCAGCAGCCACACTACAACCGGGACTCTTAGCACAGATACGCAGTATTTT. Its protein is CASSHTTTGTLSTDTQYF.

The chain recombines TRBV18 with TRBJ2-5; D remains ambiguous. Germline V gene sequence: CDR1 KGHSH, CDR2 LQKENI. The CDR3 sequence is 15 residues long. V was pared by 1 base and J by 9 bases, with 18 bases between. CDR3 coding DNA: TGTGCCAGCTCACCACTTTCGGGTGATCTTGGTTCCCAGTACTTC. Translated: CASSPLSGDLGSQYF. Filled out from reference TRBV18 and TRBJ2-5, the complete variable domain reads NAGVMQNPRHLVRRRGQEARLRCSPMKGHSHVYWYRQLPEEGLKFMVYLQKENIIDESGMPKERFSAEFPKEGPSILRIQQVVRGDSAAYFCASSPLSGDLGSQYFGPGTRLLVL.

The chain uses TRBV7-9 and TRBJ1-2, with TRBD1 as a possible D gene (6 bases). The ends were cut back, 1 base at V and 8 bases at J, with 14 bases in the middle. The CDR3 has 14 amino acids. Germline V gene lookup returns CDR1 SEHNR and CDR2 FQNEAQ (reference sequence). DNA for the CDR3: TGTGCCAGCAGCTTAGGTTCCCCAGGGGTCGGCTACACCTTC. Protein sequence: CASSLGSPGVGYTF.

This chain links TRBV5-1 with TRBJ1-3; 8 nucleotides match TRBD1. The J segment lost 4 bases and the V segment lost 0 bases, leaving 6 bases of the junction unmatched. The CDR3 extends over 16 amino acids. Germline V gene data show CDR1 as SGHRS and CDR2 as YFSETQ. CDR3 nucleotide sequence: TGCGCCAGCAGCTTGGTCGGACAGGGTATCGGAAACACCATATATTTT. It yields the protein CASSLVGQGIGNTIYF.

The J gene is TRBJ1-1, the V gene TRBV27; D gene ambiguous. The germline V and J ends were trimmed by 0 bases and 4 bases, with 6 bases remaining between them. The CDR3 consists of 13 residues. Germline values: CDR1 MNHEY, CDR2 SMNVEV (reference sequence). CDR3 bases: TGTGCCAGCAGTTTATCTACGGGCACTGAAGCTTTCTTT. This codes for CASSLSTGTEAFF.

This clone was seen only once. The J gene is TRBJ1-4, the V gene TRBV11-3, with 7 bases fitting TRBD1. The CDR3 totals 17 residues. Trimming took 6 bases from V and 1 from J; bases not matched to a gene: 11. Germline loops: CDR1 SGHNT, CDR2 YENEEA. The CDR3 reads CASSRGGLGQTNEKLFF. The CDR3 region has the DNA TGTGCCAGCAGTCGAGGGGGCTTGGGACAAACTAATGAAAAACTGTTTTTT.

This clone has only one observation. At the DNA level, this CDR3 is encoded by other sequences in the same sample as well. The chain joins TRBV9 to TRBJ2-1, with 11 bases fitting TRBD2. Germline CDR1 reads SGDLS; CDR2 reads YYNGEE. The CDR3 length is 16 residues. J gave up 5 bases and V 4 bases, and 8 bases lay outside the gene matches. CDR3 sequence reads: CASSRGTSGTNNEQFF. The CDR3 DNA sequence: TGTGCCAGCAGCAGAGGGACTAGCGGTACAAACAATGAGCAGTTCTTC.

The genes are TRBV5-3 and TRBJ2-1, with D maybe TRBD1 (9 bases). TRBV5-3 is an ORF; its function is uncertain. This CDR3 has 15 residues. The germline V and J ends were trimmed by 4 bases and 9 bases, with 20 bases remaining between them. CDR3 protein: CARSTGGTGSGEQFF. CDR3 nucleotides: TGTGCCAGAAGCACGGGGGGGACAGGGTCTGGTGAGCAGTTCTTC.

This chain joins TRBV10-1 and TRBJ2-1; TRBD2 aligns across 13 bases. After removal of 5 bases from V and 2 bases from J, the junction contained 3 bases not matched to a gene. The CDR3 has 16 residues. Germline values: CDR1 WNHNN, CDR2 SYGVQD (reference sequence). CDR3 residues: CASSQGTSGTYNEQFF. As DNA, the CDR3 is TGCGCCAGCAGTCAAGGGACTAGCGGGACCTACAATGAGCAGTTCTTC.